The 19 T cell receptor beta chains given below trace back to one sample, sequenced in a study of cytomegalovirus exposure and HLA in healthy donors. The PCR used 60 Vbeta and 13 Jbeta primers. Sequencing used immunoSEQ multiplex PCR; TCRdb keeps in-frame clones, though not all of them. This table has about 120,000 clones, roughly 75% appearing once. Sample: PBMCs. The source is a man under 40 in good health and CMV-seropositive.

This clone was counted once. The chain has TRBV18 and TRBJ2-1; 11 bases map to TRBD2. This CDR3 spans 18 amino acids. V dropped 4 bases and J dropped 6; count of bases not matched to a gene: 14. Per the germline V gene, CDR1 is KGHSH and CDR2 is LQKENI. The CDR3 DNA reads TGTGCCAGCTCACTTTCGACTAGCGGGACTTTTCGCCCCAATGAGCAGTTCTTC. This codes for CASSLSTSGTFRPNEQFF.

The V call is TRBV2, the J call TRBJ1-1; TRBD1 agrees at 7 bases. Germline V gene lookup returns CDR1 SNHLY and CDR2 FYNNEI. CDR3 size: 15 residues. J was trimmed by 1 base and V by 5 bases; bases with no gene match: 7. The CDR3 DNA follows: TGTGCCAGCAGTCGTAAACGGACAGGGAACACTGAAGCTTTCTTT. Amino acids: CASSRKRTGNTEAFF.

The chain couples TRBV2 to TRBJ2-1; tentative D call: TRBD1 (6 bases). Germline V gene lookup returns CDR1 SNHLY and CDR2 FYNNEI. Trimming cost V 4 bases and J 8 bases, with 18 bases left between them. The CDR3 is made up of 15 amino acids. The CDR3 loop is CASSGWGKGQDEQFF. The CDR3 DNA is TGTGCCAGCAGTGGTTGGGGGAAGGGACAAGATGAGCAGTTCTTC.

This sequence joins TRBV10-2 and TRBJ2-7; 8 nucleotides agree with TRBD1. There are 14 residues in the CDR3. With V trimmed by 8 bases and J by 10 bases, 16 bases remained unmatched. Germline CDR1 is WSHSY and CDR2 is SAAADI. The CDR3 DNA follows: TGCGCCAGCCACGGGACAGGTACCCCCCTCGGACAGTACTTC. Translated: CASHGTGTPLGQYF.

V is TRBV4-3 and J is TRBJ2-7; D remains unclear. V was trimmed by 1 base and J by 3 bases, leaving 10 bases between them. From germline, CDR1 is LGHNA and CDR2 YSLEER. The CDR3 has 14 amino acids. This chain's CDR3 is CASSQAKSLYEQYF. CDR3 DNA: TGCGCCAGCAGCCAAGCCAAGAGCCTCTACGAGCAGTACTTC.

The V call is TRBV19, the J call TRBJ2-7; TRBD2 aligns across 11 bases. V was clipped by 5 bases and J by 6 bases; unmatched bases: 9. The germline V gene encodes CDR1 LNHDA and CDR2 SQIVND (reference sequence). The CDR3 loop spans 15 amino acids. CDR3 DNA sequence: TGTGCCAGTAGTTCATTAGCGGGAGGGCCGGTCGAGCAGTACTTC. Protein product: CASSSLAGGPVEQYF.

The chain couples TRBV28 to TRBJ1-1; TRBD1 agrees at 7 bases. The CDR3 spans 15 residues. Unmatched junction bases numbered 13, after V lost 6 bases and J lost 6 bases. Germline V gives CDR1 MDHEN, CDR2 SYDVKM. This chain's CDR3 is CASSITGTEVPEAFF. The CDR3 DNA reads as TGTGCCAGCAGCATTACCGGGACAGAGGTCCCTGAAGCTTTCTTT.

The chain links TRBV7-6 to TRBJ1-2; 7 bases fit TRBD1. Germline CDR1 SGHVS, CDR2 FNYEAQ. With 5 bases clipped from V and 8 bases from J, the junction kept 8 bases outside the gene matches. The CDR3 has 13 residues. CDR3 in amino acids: CASSGQGVGGYTF. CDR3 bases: TGTGCCAGCAGCGGTCAGGGGGTCGGAGGCTACACCTTC.

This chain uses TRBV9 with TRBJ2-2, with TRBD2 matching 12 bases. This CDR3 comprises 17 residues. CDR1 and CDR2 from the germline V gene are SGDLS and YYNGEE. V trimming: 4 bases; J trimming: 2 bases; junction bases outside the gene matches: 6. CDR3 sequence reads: CASSHRTSGVNTGELFF. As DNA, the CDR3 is TGTGCCAGCAGCCACCGGACTAGCGGGGTTAACACCGGGGAGCTGTTTTTT.

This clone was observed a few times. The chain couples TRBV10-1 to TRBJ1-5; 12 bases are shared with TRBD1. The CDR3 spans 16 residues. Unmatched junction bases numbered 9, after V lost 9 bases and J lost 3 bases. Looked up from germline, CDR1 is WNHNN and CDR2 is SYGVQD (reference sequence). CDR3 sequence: CAREPGQGAVNQPQHF. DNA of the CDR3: TGCGCCAGAGAACCGGGACAGGGGGCCGTCAATCAGCCCCAGCATTTT.

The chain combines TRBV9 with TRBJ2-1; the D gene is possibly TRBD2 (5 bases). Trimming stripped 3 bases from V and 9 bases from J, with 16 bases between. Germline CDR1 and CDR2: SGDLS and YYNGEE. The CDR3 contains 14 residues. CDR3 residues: CASSGKTTVSEQFF. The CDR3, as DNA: TGTGCCAGCAGCGGAAAGACTACTGTATCTGAGCAGTTCTTC.

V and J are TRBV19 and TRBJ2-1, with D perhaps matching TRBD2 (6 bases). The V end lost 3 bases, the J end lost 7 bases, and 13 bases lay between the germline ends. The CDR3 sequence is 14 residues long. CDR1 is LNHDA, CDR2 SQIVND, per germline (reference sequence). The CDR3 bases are TGTGCCAGTAGTATCCCGGGACTTAGAAATGAGCAGTTCTTC. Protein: CASSIPGLRNEQFF.

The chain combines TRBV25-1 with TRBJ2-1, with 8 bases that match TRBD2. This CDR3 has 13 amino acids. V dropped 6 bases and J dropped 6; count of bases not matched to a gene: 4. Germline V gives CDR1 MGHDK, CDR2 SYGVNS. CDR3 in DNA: TGTGCCAGCAGCAAGCGGGAGCGCAATGAGCAGTTCTTC. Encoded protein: CASSKRERNEQFF.

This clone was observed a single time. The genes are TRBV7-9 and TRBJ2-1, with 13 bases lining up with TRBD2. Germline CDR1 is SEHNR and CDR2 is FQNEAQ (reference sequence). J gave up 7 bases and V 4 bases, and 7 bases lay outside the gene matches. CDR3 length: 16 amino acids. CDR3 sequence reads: CASSWTSGRTGNEQFF. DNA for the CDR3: TGTGCCAGCAGCTGGACTAGCGGGAGAACGGGTAATGAGCAGTTCTTC.

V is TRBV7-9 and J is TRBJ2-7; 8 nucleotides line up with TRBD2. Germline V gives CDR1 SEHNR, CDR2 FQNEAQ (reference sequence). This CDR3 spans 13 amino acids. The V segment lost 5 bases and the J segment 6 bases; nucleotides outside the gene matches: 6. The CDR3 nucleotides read TGTGCCAGCAGCACGACTAGCGAAGCCGAGCAGTACTTC. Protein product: CASSTTSEAEQYF.

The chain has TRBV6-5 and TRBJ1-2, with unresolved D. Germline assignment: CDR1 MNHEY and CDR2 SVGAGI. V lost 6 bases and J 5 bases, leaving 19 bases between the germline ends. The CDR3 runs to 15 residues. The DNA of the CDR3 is TGTGCCAGCAGCCGAGGAGGTGCAAAGAATTATGGCTACACCTTC. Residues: CASSRGGAKNYGYTF.

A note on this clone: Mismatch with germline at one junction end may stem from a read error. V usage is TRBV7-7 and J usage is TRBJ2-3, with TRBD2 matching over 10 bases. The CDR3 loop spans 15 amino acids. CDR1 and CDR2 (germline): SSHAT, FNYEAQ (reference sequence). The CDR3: CASSPGTSGTDTQYF. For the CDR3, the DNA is TGTGCTAGCAGCCCCGGGACTAGCGGCACAGATACGCAGTATTTT.

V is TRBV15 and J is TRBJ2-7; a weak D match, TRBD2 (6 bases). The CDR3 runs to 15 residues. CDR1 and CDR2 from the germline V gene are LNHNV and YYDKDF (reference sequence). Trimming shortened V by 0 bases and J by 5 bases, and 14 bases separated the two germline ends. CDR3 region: CATSRDRSGWNEQYF. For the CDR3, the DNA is TGTGCCACCAGCAGAGATCGCAGCGGGTGGAACGAGCAGTACTTC.

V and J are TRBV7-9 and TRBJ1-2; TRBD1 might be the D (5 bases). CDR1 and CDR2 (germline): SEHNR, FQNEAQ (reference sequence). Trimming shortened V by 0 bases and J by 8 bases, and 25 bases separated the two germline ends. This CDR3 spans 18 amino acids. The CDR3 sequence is CASSLAASRGPPRQGYTF. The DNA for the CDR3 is TGTGCCAGCAGCTTAGCCGCTTCAAGGGGCCCGCCTCGACAAGGCTACACCTTC.